These 30 T cell receptor beta chains were all obtained from the same sample, sequenced in a study of blood T cell repertoires in COVID-19. Clones were read by immunoSEQ multiplex PCR, and TCRdb kept only the in-frame ones, dropping some. The repertoire includes under 400,000 clones, around 90% of them detected once, and 6.5% to 7% sits in the top ten. The sequenced sample was peripheral blood. These receptors were obtained from a man between 18 and 35 years old with active or convalescent COVID-19.

The chain uses TRBV29-1 and TRBJ2-7; tentative D call: TRBD2 (6 bases). The CDR3 extends over 13 amino acids. Trimming took off 6 bases at V and 3 bases at J, with 15 bases between the two ends. CDR1 is SQVTM, CDR2 ANQGSEA, per germline. The DNA for the CDR3 is TGCAGCGTAAGAGGAGGGAGAGTCTACGAGCAGTACTTC. Translating gives CSVRGGRVYEQYF.

This clone was observed a handful of times. This chain joins TRBV4-2 and TRBJ2-1; D remains unclear. The CDR3 has 16 amino acids. CDR1 is LGHNA and CDR2 is YNFKEQ in the germline V gene. V lost 0 bases, J lost 0 bases, and 9 bases lay in between. CDR3 loop: CASSQDSQSSYNEQFF. DNA for the CDR3: TGTGCCAGCAGCCAAGATAGCCAGAGCTCCTACAATGAGCAGTTCTTC.

The V call is TRBV12-5, the J call TRBJ1-1, with D unresolved. Germline V lookup: CDR1 LGHNT, CDR2 FRNRAP. This CDR3 contains 14 residues. The germline V and J ends were trimmed by 1 base and 11 bases, with 17 bases remaining between them. The DNA of the CDR3 is TGTGCTAGTGGTTTGGCGAATCTACCTTTCTTGGCTTTCTTT. Amino acids: CASGLANLPFLAFF.

This clone was detected once. The chain links TRBV9 to TRBJ2-7; 10 positions agree with TRBD1. CDR1 SGDLS and CDR2 YYNGEE come from the germline V gene. There are 17 residues in the CDR3. V gave up 4 bases and J gave up 1 base; unmatched junction bases: 11. DNA of the CDR3: TGTGCCAGCAGCCCCCGGACAGGGGGGTCTGAATCCTACGAGCAGTACTTC. This sequence encodes CASSPRTGGSESYEQYF. Complete variable domain (other parts from reference TRBV9 and TRBJ2-7): DSGVTQTPKHLITATGQRVTLRCSPRSGDLSVYWYQQSLDQGLQFLIQYYNGEERAKGNILERFSAQQFPDLHSELNLSSLELGDSALYFCASSPRTGGSESYEQYFGPGTRLTVT.

The chain uses TRBV4-2 and TRBJ1-4; 11 bases match TRBD1. The CDR3 sequence is 17 residues long. Germline loops: CDR1 LGHNA, CDR2 YNFKEQ. V dropped 3 bases and J dropped 3; count of bases not matched to a gene: 6. As DNA, the CDR3 is TGTGCCAGCAGCCATTTGGGACAGGGGGTCTCTAATGAAAAACTGTTTTTT. Translation gives CASSHLGQGVSNEKLFF.

The genes are TRBV28 and TRBJ1-2; D remains ambiguous. CDR1 and CDR2 (germline): MDHEN, SYDVKM. V gave up 2 bases and J gave up 4 bases, with 5 bases separating them. The CDR3 is 12 amino acids. The DNA for the CDR3 is TGTGCCAGCAGTTTACTAAGCTATGGCTACACCTTC. Encoded protein: CASSLLSYGYTF.

V usage is TRBV18 and J usage is TRBJ1-3, with a tentative D call TRBD1 (5 bases). The germline V gene has CDR1 KGHSH and CDR2 LQKENI. The germline V and J ends were trimmed by 5 bases and 4 bases, with 21 bases remaining between them. This CDR3 comprises 17 residues. CDR3 sequence (DNA): TGTGCCAGCTCATCTCTAAGGGGAGGAGGCGCGGGAAACACCATATATTTT. Translated, it gives CASSSLRGGGAGNTIYF.

The chain recombines TRBV6-2 or TRBV6-3 with TRBJ1-1; no clear D gene. Germline values: CDR1 MNHEY, CDR2 SVGEGT. V shed 0 bases and J shed 0 bases, with 8 bases lying between them. The CDR3 is 15 amino acids. CDR3 bases: TGTGCCAGCAGTTACTCCTGGAGATTGAACACTGAAGCTTTCTTT. Translated: CASSYSWRLNTEAFF.

CDR3 DNA: TGCGCCAGCAGCTTGCGGCTAGCGGGGGGGCGCGATGAGCAGTTCTTC. Protein sequence: CASSLRLAGGRDEQFF. The chain employs TRBV5-1 and TRBJ2-1, with 12 bases aligning to TRBD2. The CDR3 runs 16 residues. Trimming took 1 base from V and 8 from J; bases not matched to a gene: 7. Per the germline V gene, CDR1 is SGHRS and CDR2 is YFSETQ.

This sequence joins TRBV10-3 and TRBJ2-3; 7 nucleotides agree with TRBD2. Germline V gene data show CDR1 as ENHRY and CDR2 as SYGVKD. This CDR3 has 14 amino acids. Trimming cost V 6 bases and J 2 bases; bases outside gene matches: 5. CDR3 residues: CAIREGTNTDTQYF. Written as DNA, the CDR3 is TGTGCCATCAGAGAGGGGACTAACACAGATACGCAGTATTTT.

This clone was observed a few times. The chain combines TRBV7-2 with TRBJ2-1; 7 bases line up with TRBD1. With V trimmed by 5 bases and J by 9 bases, 10 bases remained unmatched. Germline CDR1 is SGHTA and CDR2 is FQGNSA. The CDR3 contains 14 residues. The CDR3 DNA sequence: TGTGCCAGCAGCGAGAGACAGGGCCACGGTGAGCAGTTCTTC. Translating it yields CASSERQGHGEQFF.

The chain recombines TRBV7-2 with TRBJ1-2; 8 bases are a match to TRBD1. The CDR3 totals 14 residues. Looked up from germline, CDR1 is SGHTA and CDR2 is FQGNSA. The J segment lost 6 bases and the V segment lost 5 bases, leaving 8 bases of the junction unmatched. The CDR3 sequence: CASSVDRGFDGYTF. The CDR3 DNA follows: TGTGCCAGCAGCGTCGACAGGGGATTTGATGGCTACACCTTC.

V gene TRBV9 combines with J gene TRBJ1-1; possibly TRBD1 for D (5 bases). This CDR3 region has 16 residues. V lost 3 bases and J 1 base, leaving 16 bases between the germline ends. Germline V gene sequence: CDR1 SGDLS, CDR2 YYNGEE. The CDR3 DNA reads TGTGCCAGCAGCGCCGCCGGGGGACGCAAGAACACTGAAGCTTTCTTT. Translation: CASSAAGGRKNTEAFF.

The rearrangement links TRBV5-1 to TRBJ2-3; D is unclear. V shed 0 bases and J shed 4 bases, with 9 bases lying between them. The germline V gene has CDR1 SGHRS and CDR2 YFSETQ. The CDR3 totals 14 residues. The CDR3 bases are TGCGCCAGCAGCTTGGAGTTGCGGCCAGATACGCAGTATTTT. Translated, it gives CASSLELRPDTQYF.

This chain joins TRBV10-3 and TRBJ2-1, with 9 bases lining up with TRBD2. Trimming took 3 bases from V and 10 from J; bases not matched to a gene: 13. Germline V CDR1 and CDR2: ENHRY, SYGVKD. The length of the CDR3 is 16 residues. The CDR3 region is CAISDPSGEGQWEQFF. CDR3 in DNA: TGTGCCATCAGTGATCCTAGCGGGGAGGGACAATGGGAGCAGTTCTTC.

This chain connects TRBV19 to TRBJ1-5; D is perhaps TRBD1 (6 bases). CDR1 is LNHDA and CDR2 is SQIVND in the germline V gene (reference sequence). This CDR3 contains 15 residues. Trimming removed 5 bases at V and 6 bases at J, with 17 bases between. As DNA, the CDR3 is TGTGCCAGTAGTGTGCAGGGGACGGGGCGTCAGCCCCAGCATTTT. Protein sequence: CASSVQGTGRQPQHF. The complete variable domain, with remaining parts taken from reference TRBV19 and TRBJ1-5, reads DGGITQSPKYLFRKEGQNVTLSCEQNLNHDAMYWYRQDPGQGLRLIYYSQIVNDFQKGDIAEGYSVSREKKESFPLTVTSAQKNPTAFYLCASSVQGTGRQPQHFGDGTRLSIL.

CDR3 residues: CASSSGQGTGELFF. The CDR3 bases are TGTGCCAGCAGCTCCGGACAGGGTACCGGGGAGCTGTTTTTT. The chain recombines TRBV7-3 with TRBJ2-2; TRBD1 agrees at 8 bases. From germline, CDR1 is SGHTA and CDR2 FQGTGA. The CDR3 totals 14 residues. After removal of 4 bases from V and 5 bases from J, the junction contained 3 bases not matched to a gene.

The chain has TRBV29-1 and TRBJ2-3; unclear D gene. The CDR3 totals 15 residues. Trimming took 0 bases from V and 4 from J, leaving 14 bases between them. Germline CDR1 SQVTM, CDR2 ANQGSEA. The CDR3 spells CSVEDLPGRADTQYF. As DNA, the CDR3 is TGCAGCGTTGAAGATCTCCCGGGTCGGGCAGATACGCAGTATTTT.

This clone was seen only once. This sequence joins TRBV10-3 and TRBJ1-1; D is perhaps TRBD1 (5 bases). Trimming took off 4 bases at V and 3 bases at J, with 9 bases between the two ends. Germline assignment: CDR1 ENHRY and CDR2 SYGVKD. This CDR3 contains 13 residues. The CDR3 DNA reads as TGTGCCATCAGTGTCGACAGAGACACTGAAGCTTTCTTT. Translating gives CAISVDRDTEAFF.

Notes on this clone: The sample contains more than one DNA sequence encoding this CDR3. The chain is built from TRBV12-3 or TRBV12-4 and TRBJ2-5; no definite D call. This CDR3 spans 13 amino acids. V lost 6 bases and J 2 bases, leaving 10 bases between the germline ends. CDR3 loop: CASRRGGQETQYF. In nucleotides, the CDR3 is TGTGCCAGCAGGAGAGGCGGACAAGAGACCCAGTACTTC.

The genes are TRBV15 and TRBJ1-2, with D tentatively TRBD1 (6 bases). V lost 2 bases and J 5 bases, leaving 12 bases between the germline ends. The CDR3 is made up of 14 amino acids. The germline gives CDR1 LNHNV, CDR2 YYDKDF (reference sequence). For the CDR3, the DNA is TGTGCCACCAGCAGAAAAGGACAGCTTTATGGCTACACCTTC. Translation: CATSRKGQLYGYTF.

The CDR3 loop is CASSEGQGANLQYF. The CDR3 bases are TGTGCCAGCAGCGAGGGACAGGGGGCGAACCTGCAGTACTTC. The rearrangement links TRBV3-1 (or the pseudogene TRBV3-2) to TRBJ2-7; 12 bases are shared with TRBD1. V dropped 5 bases and J dropped 9; count of bases not matched to a gene: 8. Germline assignment: CDR1 LGHDT and CDR2 YNNKEL (reference sequence). The CDR3 is 14 residues long.

This chain uses TRBV6-5 with TRBJ1-6, with 9 nucleotides matching TRBD1. The CDR3 consists of 16 residues. The V gene's germline CDR1 is MNHEY and CDR2 SVGAGI. V trimming: 0 bases; J trimming: 7 bases; junction bases outside the gene matches: 4. The CDR3 loop is CASSYSPGQGNSPLHF. The CDR3 coding sequence is TGTGCCAGCAGTTACTCTCCGGGACAGGGCAATTCACCCCTCCACTTT.

The chain recombines TRBV7-3 with TRBJ1-6; D may be TRBD1 (5 bases). The CDR3 has 15 residues. V was trimmed by 2 bases and J by 7 bases, leaving 12 bases between them. Germline values: CDR1 SGHTA, CDR2 FQGTGA. The chain's CDR3 is CASSLLAGQNSPLHF. The CDR3, as DNA: TGTGCCAGCAGCTTATTGGCAGGGCAGAATTCACCCCTCCACTTT.

Only one count was recorded for this clone. The V gene is TRBV10-3, the J gene TRBJ1-5, with 10 positions matching TRBD1. This CDR3 comprises 13 residues. Germline trimming cut 6 bases from V and 7 bases from J; bases unmatched to any gene: 3. The germline CDR1 and CDR2 sequences are ENHRY and SYGVKD. In nucleotides, the CDR3 is TGTGCCATCAGGGACAGGGGGGGACAGCCCCAGCATTTT. As protein: CAIRDRGGQPQHF.

The gene calls are TRBV4-3 and TRBJ2-7, with D maybe TRBD2 (6 bases). CDR3 length: 15 residues. Trimming took off 4 bases at V and 0 bases at J, with 13 bases between the two ends. Germline V gene lookup returns CDR1 LGHNA and CDR2 YSLEER. The CDR3: CASSLQAGLSYEQYF. The CDR3, as DNA: TGCGCCAGCAGCCTTCAAGCGGGTCTCTCCTACGAGCAGTACTTC.

The V gene is TRBV5-1, the J gene TRBJ1-6, with a possible D match to TRBD1 (6 bases). With 0 bases removed from V and 5 bases from J, the gap between germline ends came to 9 bases. Germline V gene data show CDR1 as SGHRS and CDR2 as YFSETQ. The length of the CDR3 is 15 residues. CDR3 nucleotides: TGCGCCAGCAGCTTGGTGGACAGAGATAATTCACCCCTCCACTTT. Translation: CASSLVDRDNSPLHF.

The chain joins TRBV5-6 to TRBJ1-2, with TRBD1 identical over 9 bases. The CDR3 contains 15 residues. The trim removed 4 bases at V and 5 bases at J, leaving 9 bases unmatched. Germline V gene data show CDR1 as SGHDT and CDR2 as YYEEEE. The CDR3 nucleotides are TGTGCCAGCAGCCGGACAAGGACAGGGGTATATGGCTACACCTTC. Its protein is CASSRTRTGVYGYTF.

V usage is TRBV6-5 and J usage is TRBJ2-7; 11 positions match TRBD2. Germline assignment: CDR1 MNHEY and CDR2 SVGAGI. With V trimmed by 5 bases and J by 7 bases, 4 bases remained unmatched. The CDR3 totals 13 residues. The chain's CDR3 is CASSQGLAVEQYF. CDR3 DNA sequence: TGTGCCAGCAGTCAGGGACTAGCGGTGGAGCAGTACTTC.

CDR3 sequence reads: CATSDPGQGYEKLFF. The CDR3 DNA reads as TGTGCCACCAGCGACCCGGGACAGGGGTACGAAAAACTGTTTTTT. The J gene is TRBJ1-4, the V gene TRBV24-1, with TRBD1 identical over 10 bases. V lost 7 bases and J lost 8; bases outside the gene matches: 9. Germline CDR1 KGHDR, CDR2 SFDVKD. The CDR3 extends over 15 amino acids.